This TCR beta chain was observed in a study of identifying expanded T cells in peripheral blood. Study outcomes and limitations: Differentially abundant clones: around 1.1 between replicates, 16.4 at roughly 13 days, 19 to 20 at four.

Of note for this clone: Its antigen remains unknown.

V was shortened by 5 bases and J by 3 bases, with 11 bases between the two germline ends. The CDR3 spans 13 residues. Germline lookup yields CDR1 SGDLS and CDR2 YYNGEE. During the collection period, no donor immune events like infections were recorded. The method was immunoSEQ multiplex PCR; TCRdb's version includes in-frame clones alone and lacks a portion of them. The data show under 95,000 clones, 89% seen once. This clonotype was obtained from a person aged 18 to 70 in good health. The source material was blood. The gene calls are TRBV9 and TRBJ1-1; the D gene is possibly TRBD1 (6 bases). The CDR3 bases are TGTGCCAGCAGTCCACAGGGATACACTGAAGCTTTCTTT. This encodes CASSPQGYTEAFF.